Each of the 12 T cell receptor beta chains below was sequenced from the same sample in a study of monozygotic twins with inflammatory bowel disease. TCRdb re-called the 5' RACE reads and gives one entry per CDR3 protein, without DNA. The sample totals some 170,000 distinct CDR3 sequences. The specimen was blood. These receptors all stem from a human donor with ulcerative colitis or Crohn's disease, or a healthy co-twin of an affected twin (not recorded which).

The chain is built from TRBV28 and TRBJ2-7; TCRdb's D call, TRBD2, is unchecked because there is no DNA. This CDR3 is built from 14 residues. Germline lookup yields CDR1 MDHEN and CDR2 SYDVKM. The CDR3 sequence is CASRALSGLGEQYF. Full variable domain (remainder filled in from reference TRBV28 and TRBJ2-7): DVKVTQSSRYLVKRTGEKVFLECVQDMDHENMFWYRQDPGLGLRLIYFSYDVKMKEKGDIPEGYSVSREKKERFSLILESASTNQTSMYLCASRALSGLGEQYFGPGTRLTVT.

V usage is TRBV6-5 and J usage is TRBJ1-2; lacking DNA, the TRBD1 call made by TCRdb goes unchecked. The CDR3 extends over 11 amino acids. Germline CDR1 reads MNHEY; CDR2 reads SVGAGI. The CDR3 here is CATQTGYGYTF.

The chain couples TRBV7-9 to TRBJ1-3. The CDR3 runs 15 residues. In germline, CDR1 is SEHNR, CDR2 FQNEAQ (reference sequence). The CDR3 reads CASSLIRSSGNTIYF.

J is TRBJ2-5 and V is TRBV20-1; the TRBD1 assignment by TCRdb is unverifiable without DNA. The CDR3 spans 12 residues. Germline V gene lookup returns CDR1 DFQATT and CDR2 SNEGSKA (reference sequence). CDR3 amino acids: CSAQGGEETQYF.

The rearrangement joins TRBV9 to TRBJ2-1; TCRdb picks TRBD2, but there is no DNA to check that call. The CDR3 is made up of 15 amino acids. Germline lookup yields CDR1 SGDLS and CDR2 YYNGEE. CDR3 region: CASSASGSGYNEQFF.

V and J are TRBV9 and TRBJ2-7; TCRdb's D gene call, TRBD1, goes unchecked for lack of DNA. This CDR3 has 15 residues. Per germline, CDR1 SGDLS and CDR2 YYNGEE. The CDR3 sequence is CASSGGTGWVDEQYF.

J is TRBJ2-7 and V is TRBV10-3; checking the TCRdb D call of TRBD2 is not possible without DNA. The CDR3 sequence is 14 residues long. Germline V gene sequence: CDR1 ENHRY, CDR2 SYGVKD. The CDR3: CAISWTSGTYEQYF.

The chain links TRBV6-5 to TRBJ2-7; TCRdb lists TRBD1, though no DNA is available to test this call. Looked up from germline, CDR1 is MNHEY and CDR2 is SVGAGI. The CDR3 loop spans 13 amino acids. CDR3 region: CASKGQFLYEQYF.

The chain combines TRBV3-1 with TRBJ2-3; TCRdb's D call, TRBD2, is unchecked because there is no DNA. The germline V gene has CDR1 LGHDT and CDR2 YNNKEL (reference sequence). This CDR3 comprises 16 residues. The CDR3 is CASSPTSGRALDTQYF.

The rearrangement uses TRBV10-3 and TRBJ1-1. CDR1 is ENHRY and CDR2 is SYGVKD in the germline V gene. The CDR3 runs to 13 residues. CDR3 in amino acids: CAIRGLGLTEAFF.

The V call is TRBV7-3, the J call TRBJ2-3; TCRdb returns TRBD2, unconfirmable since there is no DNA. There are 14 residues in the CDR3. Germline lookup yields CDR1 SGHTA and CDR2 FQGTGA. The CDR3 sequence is CASSSGLSTDTQYF.

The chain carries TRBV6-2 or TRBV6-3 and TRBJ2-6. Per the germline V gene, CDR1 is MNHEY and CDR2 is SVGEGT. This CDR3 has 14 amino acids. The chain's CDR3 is CATDDRSGANVLTF.